The sequence of this TCR beta chain was determined in a study of metastatic and nonmetastatic thyroid tumors. Study-level points and caveats: In blood and tumor, TCR beta diversity was reportedly significantly higher in malignant thyroid tumors than in benign nodules.

The CDR3 totals 15 residues. Deletions cut 10 bases from V and 10 bases from J, with 26 bases between. Germline CDR1 is MNHNS and CDR2 is SASEGT. This clone has a handful of counts. Its antigen is currently unknown. In the authors' methods: Using the CDR3 differences seen across clinicopathological groups, the authors built a distant-metastasis classifier for papillary thyroid cancer, which was meant to discriminate distant-metastatic patients. TCRdb re-clonotyped the PCR reads via MiXCR. What appears here as the V and J calls and clone size reflects TCRdb's work, not the paper's. The repertoire consists of around 15,000 clones, with approximately 30% occurring once and the leading ten covering 11%. Until they underwent thyroid surgery, no patient had received any treatment.

The sequencing sample was made of tumor tissue. The J gene is TRBJ2-1, the V gene TRBV6-1, with a possible D match to TRBD2 (7 bases). The TCR was taken from a male donor with papillary thyroid cancer or a benign thyroid nodule (not recorded which). Some clones in this sample may be carry-over from other donors' samples. The CDR3 is CAIIRVLRGAGEQFF. The DNA for the CDR3 is TGTGCCATCATCCGGGTTTTACGGGGGGCGGGCGAGCAGTTCTTC.